These 6 T cell receptor beta chains were sequenced from one sample in a study of Tregs in tolerant kidney transplant recipients. Mixed chimerism was transient after nonmyeloablative marrow transplants from related graft donors. TCRdb keeps only in-frame clones here, not all; method: immunoSEQ multiplex PCR. The sample table includes some 25,000 clones. The material was CD4+ T cells from blood (PBMCs), obtained 6 months after the transplant. These receptors were obtained from a human patient who received a combined kidney and bone marrow transplant. Some T cells could come from the graft donor.

About this clone: Read data end 3 residues before the CDR3 end; the end is taken from the germline J gene. The chain has TRBV7-8 and TRBJ1-5; no firm D call. The CDR3 is 13 residues long. Germline V gives CDR1 SGHVS, CDR2 FQNEAQ. V lost 1 base and J lost 6, with 7 bases in between. CDR3: CASSLVPGQPQHF. The sequenced CDR3 bases are TGTGCCAGCAGCTTAGTACCGGGTCAGCCC.

Worth noting for this clone: The DNA ends 3 residues before the CDR3 does, and the rest of the CDR3 is filled in from the germline J gene. The V and J genes are TRBV19 and TRBJ1-1; 7 bases agree with TRBD1. CDR3 size: 13 residues. V shed 4 bases and J 2 bases; nucleotides not matched to a gene: 1. Germline CDR1 and CDR2: LNHDA and SQIVND (reference sequence). This CDR3 is CASSRTGNTEAFF. Partial CDR3 DNA: TGTGCCAGTAGTAGGACAGGTAACACTGAA.

To note about this clone: The DNA ends 3 residues before the CDR3 does, and the rest of the CDR3 is filled in from the germline J gene. V and J are TRBV20-1 and TRBJ2-3, with 10 bases aligning to TRBD2. This CDR3 region has 19 residues. V lost 6 bases, J lost 2 bases, and 20 bases stayed unmatched. The germline V gene has CDR1 DFQATT and CDR2 SNEGSKA (reference sequence). The sequenced part of the CDR3 DNA is TGCAGTGCCATCGCTCCACCTAGCGGGAGAGATACAATCACAGATACG. It is translated as CSAIAPPSGRDTITDT. The CDR3 in full is CSAIAPPSGRDTITDTQYF.

As concerns this clone: The read ends 3 residues before the CDR3 terminus; that terminus is restored from the germline J gene. The chain has TRBV2 and TRBJ2-7, with TRBD2 identical over 11 bases. Trimming cost V 6 bases and J 0 bases; bases outside gene matches: 1. The CDR3 runs 14 residues. CDR1 is SNHLY and CDR2 is FYNNEI in the germline V gene. CDR3 sequence reads: CASRGTSGSYEQYF. Incomplete CDR3 DNA: TGTGCCAGCAGAGGGACTAGCGGCTCCTACGAG.

As concerns this clone: Read sequence stops 3 residues before the CDR3 end, and the germline J gene provides the missing end. The V call is TRBV10-3, the J call TRBJ2-2, with 12 nucleotides matching TRBD2. CDR1 ENHRY and CDR2 SYGVKD come from the germline V gene. The CDR3 length is 15 residues. V was clipped by 5 bases and J by 6 bases; unmatched bases: 4. Partial CDR3 DNA: TGTGCCATCAGTAGACTAGCGGGAGAGGCCGGGGAG. Protein product: CAISRLAGEAGE. The whole CDR3 reads CAISRLAGEAGELFF.

The CDR3 loop reads CASRGAGGAYNEQFF. The sequenced CDR3 bases are TGTGCCAGCAGGGGGGCTGGGGGCGCTTACAATGAG. The gene calls are TRBV2 and TRBJ2-1; D may be TRBD1 (6 bases). The read comes to an end 3 residues before the CDR3 does, leaving the germline J gene to fill in the end. Trimming pared 6 bases from V and 4 bases from J, leaving 16 bases between. This CDR3 is 15 amino acids long. Germline values: CDR1 SNHLY, CDR2 FYNNEI.